The text below deals with one TCR beta chain. Its antigen is not known. The data originate from a study of monozygotic twins with inflammatory bowel disease. Findings of the study overall: With others, IBD patients shared fewer clonotypes than healthy twins did, especially with disease activity. Separate T cell subtypes could not be resolved from one another.

Addition of UMIs with a 6-nucleotide sample barcode was achieved by template switching. TCRdb reworked the 5' RACE reads into one entry per CDR3 protein, no DNA. Its listing shows tens of thousands of distinct CDR3 sequences. Sequenced: blood. The sequence derives from a human donor with ulcerative colitis or Crohn's disease, or a healthy co-twin of an affected twin (not recorded which).

The CDR3 here is CASSYVRGRSGANVLTF. The chain has TRBV6-5 and TRBJ2-6; TCRdb proposes TRBD1, but this gene call is untestable without DNA. CDR3 length: 17 amino acids. The V gene's germline CDR1 is MNHEY and CDR2 SVGAGI.